Shown below are 27 T cell receptor beta chains from a single sample sequenced in a study of blood T cell repertoires in COVID-19. Repertoires were generated with immunoSEQ multiplex PCR, while TCRdb's copy carries only in-frame clones and drops some. Seen here are a few hundred thousand clones, around 86% observed once, and the top ten hold approximately 7.6%. Source material: peripheral blood. The receptor set was obtained from a woman of 80 years or more with COVID-19, enrolled during active disease.

The chain employs TRBV20-1 and TRBJ2-3; D is possibly TRBD2 (6 bases). The CDR3 length is 13 residues. CDR1 is DFQATT, CDR2 SNEGSKA, per germline (reference sequence). The V and J ends lost 3 bases and 5 bases respectively, with 12 bases between them. This chain's CDR3 is CSASTGGIDTQYF. The CDR3 nucleotides are TGCAGTGCTAGTACAGGAGGGATAGATACGCAGTATTTT.

This clone has only a few counts. This chain joins TRBV10-3 and TRBJ2-3; TRBD2 matches at 10 bases. The germline V gene encodes CDR1 ENHRY and CDR2 SYGVKD. CDR3 length equals 17 residues. The ends lost 3 bases at V and 2 bases at J; junction bases unmatched: 8. The CDR3 spells CAISDSGGLPYTDTQYF. The CDR3 DNA is TGTGCCATCAGTGATAGCGGGGGGCTTCCTTACACAGATACGCAGTATTTT.

The table lists this clone with a few counts. This rearrangement joins TRBV10-3 to TRBJ2-7, with TRBD1 as a possible D gene (5 bases). CDR3 length: 14 amino acids. CDR1 and CDR2 (germline): ENHRY, SYGVKD. Trimming left V 10 bases short and J 0 bases short, with 16 bases between. The CDR3: CASRSERGSYEQYF. In nucleotides, the CDR3 is TGTGCCAGCCGGAGCGAAAGGGGCTCCTACGAGCAGTACTTC.

This chain connects TRBV20-1 to TRBJ1-1, with D possibly matching TRBD1 (5 bases). Germline-derived CDR1 and CDR2 are DFQATT and SNEGSKA (reference sequence). Trimming pared 3 bases from V and 10 bases from J, leaving 12 bases between. The CDR3 loop spans 11 amino acids. Here the CDR3 DNA reads TGCAGTGCTAGCCCCGGGGGGGGAGCTTTCTTT. This translates into CSASPGGGAFF.

J is TRBJ2-5 and V is TRBV5-1; D may be TRBD1 (6 bases). The CDR3 loop spans 15 amino acids. Per the germline V gene, CDR1 is SGHRS and CDR2 is YFSETQ. The V end lost 3 bases, the J end lost 3 bases, and 15 bases lay between the germline ends. For the CDR3, the DNA is TGCGCCAGCAGCTCTCTCCCGACAGGTGAAGAGACCCAGTACTTC. Translation: CASSSLPTGEETQYF. Full variable domain (missing parts from reference TRBV5-1 and TRBJ2-5): KAGVTQTPRYLIKTRGQQVTLSCSPISGHRSVSWYQQTPGQGLQFLFEYFSETQRNKGNFPGRFSGRQFSNSRSEMNVSTLELGDSALYLCASSSLPTGEETQYFGPGTRLLVL.

The chain is built from TRBV19 and TRBJ2-7; TRBD2 might be the D (6 bases). The V end lost 6 bases, the J end lost 0 bases, and 15 bases lay between the germline ends. Germline assignment: CDR1 LNHDA and CDR2 SQIVND (reference sequence). CDR3 length equals 15 residues. CDR3 amino acids: CASSLEAGSSYEQYF. The CDR3 nucleotides read TGTGCCAGTAGCCTAGAAGCGGGCAGCTCCTACGAGCAGTACTTC.

The rearrangement uses TRBV30 and TRBJ2-5, with D perhaps matching TRBD2 (5 bases). Germline V gene data show CDR1 as GTSNPN and CDR2 as SVGIG (reference sequence). Trimming cost V 2 bases and J 4 bases, with 11 bases left between them. CDR3 length: 13 residues. DNA of the CDR3: TGTGCCTGGAGTACGGGGTTGGGAGAGACCCAGTACTTC. Translated: CAWSTGLGETQYF.

V gene TRBV19 combines with J gene TRBJ2-1; TRBD1 might be the D (5 bases). V was pared by 5 bases and J by 6 bases, with 23 bases between. The CDR3 contains 17 residues. Germline values: CDR1 LNHDA, CDR2 SQIVND (reference sequence). Here the CDR3 DNA reads TGTGCCAGTAGTTCCCCGGGCCGCCTCCCCCAGGGCAATGAGCAGTTCTTC. Protein sequence: CASSSPGRLPQGNEQFF.

V and J are TRBV5-5 and TRBJ2-3; the D gene is possibly TRBD2 (6 bases). This CDR3 has 16 residues. Germline V gene data show CDR1 as SGHKS and CDR2 as YYEKEE (reference sequence). The V end lost 4 bases, the J end lost 4 bases, and 19 bases lay between the germline ends. The CDR3 DNA follows: TGTGCCAGCAGCCCCCCCCGCCAGGGAGGCCCAGATACGCAGTATTTT. Translation: CASSPPRQGGPDTQYF.

This clone was counted only a few times. The rearrangement uses TRBV3-1 (or the pseudogene TRBV3-2) and TRBJ1-1; D remains ambiguous. Per germline, CDR1 LGHDT and CDR2 YNNKEL (reference sequence). V was clipped by 1 base and J by 3 bases, with 15 bases between them. The CDR3 has 16 residues. The CDR3 here is CASSQATLALDTEAFF. The CDR3 DNA reads as TGTGCCAGCAGCCAAGCCACCTTGGCTCTCGACACTGAAGCTTTCTTT.

The gene calls are TRBV6-4 and TRBJ1-5, with D uncertain. CDR1 is MRHNA, CDR2 SNTAGT, per germline. Deletions cut 0 bases from V and 1 base from J, with 7 bases between. The length of the CDR3 is 15 residues. CDR3 DNA: TGTGCCAGCAGTGACTCGAGCCCGAGCAATCAGCCCCAGCATTTT. Translating gives CASSDSSPSNQPQHF.

The V gene is TRBV21-1, the J gene TRBJ1-5. TRBV21-1 is a recognized pseudogene. This CDR3 is 11 amino acids long. CDR3 protein: CASSKRQPQHF. Here the CDR3 DNA reads TGTGCCAGCAGCAAACGTCAGCCCCAGCATTTT.

The chain has TRBV2 and TRBJ2-2, with 8 positions matching TRBD1. Germline values: CDR1 SNHLY, CDR2 FYNNEI. The CDR3 has 13 residues. V shed 5 bases, J shed 6 bases, and the junction held 2 bases outside the gene matches. CDR3 sequence (DNA): TGTGCCAGCAGTTACAGGGGGTCCGGGGAGCTGTTTTTT. Residues: CASSYRGSGELFF.

The J gene is TRBJ2-7, the V gene TRBV3-1 (or the pseudogene TRBV3-2), with D tentatively TRBD1 (7 bases). CDR3 length: 17 residues. The germline gives CDR1 LGHDT, CDR2 YNNKEL (reference sequence). V was pared by 4 bases and J by 1 base, with 20 bases between. In DNA, the CDR3 is TGTGCCAGCAGCCCTCGACAGGGAGGTTATGGATCCTACGAGCAGTACTTC. Protein product: CASSPRQGGYGSYEQYF.

This chain uses TRBV11-3 with TRBJ2-7, with D uncertain. This CDR3 contains 13 residues. Germline V gene data show CDR1 as SGHNT and CDR2 as YENEEA. Trimming shortened V by 2 bases and J by 2 bases, and 7 bases separated the two germline ends. The CDR3 protein is CASSLISPYEQYF. DNA for the CDR3: TGTGCCAGCAGCTTAATTTCTCCCTACGAGCAGTACTTC.

This chain joins TRBV13 and TRBJ1-1, with a tentative D call TRBD1 (6 bases). The CDR3 extends over 15 amino acids. Trimming pared 1 base from V and 5 bases from J, leaving 14 bases between. Germline V gene sequence: CDR1 PRHDT, CDR2 FYEKMQ (reference sequence). The CDR3 DNA is TGTGCCAGCAGCTTAGTCCAGGGGCGCAAAACTGAAGCTTTCTTT. It codes for CASSLVQGRKTEAFF.

The chain is built from TRBV28 and TRBJ2-7; no clear D gene. The CDR3 loop spans 11 amino acids. Between the trimmed V and J ends, which lost 6 bases and 6 bases, there was a span of 9 bases. Germline lookup yields CDR1 MDHEN and CDR2 SYDVKM. The CDR3 spells CASSHRGEQYF. Written as DNA, the CDR3 is TGTGCCAGCAGCCACCGCGGCGAGCAGTACTTC.

The chain joins TRBV12-3 or TRBV12-4 to TRBJ1-1; unclear D gene. With 4 bases removed from V and 6 bases from J, the gap between germline ends came to 9 bases. The CDR3 contains 12 residues. The CDR3 DNA reads TGTGCCAGCAGTTCCAGGTTAGCTGAAGCTTTCTTT. This codes for CASSSRLAEAFF.

This clone showed up just once. The chain links TRBV27 to TRBJ2-7; possible D gene TRBD1, 6 bases. The CDR3 consists of 14 residues. CDR1 MNHEY and CDR2 SMNVEV come from the germline V gene (reference sequence). The V end was cut by 3 bases, the J end by 3 bases, with 12 bases between. CDR3 region: CASSLSTGNYEQYF. CDR3 sequence (DNA): TGTGCCAGCAGTTTGTCAACAGGGAACTACGAGCAGTACTTC.

The table lists this clone with a count of one. V and J are TRBV4-3 and TRBJ2-7; TRBD1 matches at 9 bases. Trimming removed 0 bases from V and 5 bases from J; junction bases left unmatched: 8. Germline CDR1 and CDR2: LGHNA and YSLEER. The CDR3 runs 16 residues. The CDR3 nucleotides read TGCGCCAGCAGCCAAGATTTTGGGACAGGGTTAGACGAGCAGTACTTC. It encodes CASSQDFGTGLDEQYF.

The chain combines TRBV9 with TRBJ2-7, with 7 bases aligning to TRBD1. In germline, CDR1 is SGDLS, CDR2 YYNGEE. The J segment lost 3 bases and the V segment lost 4 bases, leaving 10 bases of the junction unmatched. This CDR3 region has 15 residues. The CDR3 bases are TGTGCCAGCAGCTTGGCGACAGGGACAATCTACGAGCAGTACTTC. It yields the protein CASSLATGTIYEQYF.

The chain links TRBV12-3 or TRBV12-4 to TRBJ1-5; D remains ambiguous. There are 13 residues in the CDR3. Between the trimmed V and J ends, which lost 5 bases and 4 bases, there was a span of 9 bases. The CDR3 loop reads CASSRRENQPQHF. The CDR3 DNA is TGTGCCAGCAGTAGGAGGGAAAATCAGCCCCAGCATTTT.

V usage is TRBV2 and J usage is TRBJ1-5; D is possibly TRBD1 (5 bases). This CDR3 has 15 amino acids. In germline, CDR1 is SNHLY, CDR2 FYNNEI. The V gene lost 6 bases and the J gene lost 2 bases, with 14 bases spanning the gap. CDR3 amino acids: CASSTLREGNQPQHF. CDR3 DNA: TGTGCCAGCAGCACCCTCAGGGAGGGCAATCAGCCCCAGCATTTT.

This chain links TRBV6-2 or TRBV6-3 with TRBJ2-5; 12 nucleotides agree with TRBD2. There are 14 residues in the CDR3. Per germline, CDR1 MNHEY and CDR2 SVGEGT. V shed 6 bases, J shed 4 bases, and the junction held 3 bases outside the gene matches. The CDR3 is CASSWGLAGETQYF. CDR3 bases: TGTGCCAGCAGCTGGGGACTAGCGGGAGAGACCCAGTACTTC.

The rearrangement links TRBV5-4 to TRBJ2-1; 12 bases map to TRBD2. This CDR3 spans 14 amino acids. Germline CDR1 is SGHNT and CDR2 is YYREEE (reference sequence). V shed 7 bases and J 4 bases; nucleotides not matched to a gene: 3. CDR3 amino acids: CASGLAGQYNEQFF. CDR3 DNA sequence: TGTGCCAGCGGACTAGCGGGACAATACAATGAGCAGTTCTTC.

The V gene is TRBV3-1 (or the pseudogene TRBV3-2), the J gene TRBJ1-1; 8 bases map to TRBD1. Unmatched junction bases numbered 5, after V lost 7 bases and J lost 10 bases. CDR3 length: 11 residues. Germline loops: CDR1 LGHDT, CDR2 YNNKEL (reference sequence). The CDR3 nucleotides read TGTGCCAGCACCAATGACAGGGGAGCTTTCTTT. Translation: CASTNDRGAFF.

This chain uses TRBV2 with TRBJ2-7; 11 nucleotides line up with TRBD2. V gave up 5 bases and J gave up 5 bases; unmatched junction bases: 8. Germline loops: CDR1 SNHLY, CDR2 FYNNEI. This CDR3 is built from 15 residues. The CDR3 nucleotides read TGTGCCAGCAGTTCAATCGGGACTAGCGGCCACGAGCAGTACTTC. Amino acid sequence: CASSSIGTSGHEQYF.